This T cell receptor beta chain emerged from a study of CD8 T cells in ankylosing spondylitis. For TCR beta, libraries came from quantitative 5'-RACE with molecular barcodes. MiXCR was run by TCRdb on the 5' RACE reads, yielding one entry per CDR3 protein. This table holds under 300,000 distinct CDR3 sequences, more than 15% found once. Study-level points and caveats: Ankylosing spondylitis blood appeared to carry a characteristic TCR beta motif of roughly eight highly homologous variants.

Points on this clonotype: As yet, its antigen is unknown.

This CDR3 comprises 15 residues. V dropped 3 bases and J dropped 7; count of bases not matched to a gene: 9. The chain combines TRBV12-3 or TRBV12-4 with TRBJ2-7; 10 bases are shared with TRBD2. The receptor comes from a male donor with ankylosing spondylitis or in good health (not recorded which). The sequencing sample was made of blood, either unsorted or a sorted T cell fraction (not recorded which). The CDR3: CASSLELAGFPEQYF. The CDR3 nucleotides read TGTGCCAGCAGTTTGGAACTAGCGGGATTCCCTGAGCAGTACTTC.